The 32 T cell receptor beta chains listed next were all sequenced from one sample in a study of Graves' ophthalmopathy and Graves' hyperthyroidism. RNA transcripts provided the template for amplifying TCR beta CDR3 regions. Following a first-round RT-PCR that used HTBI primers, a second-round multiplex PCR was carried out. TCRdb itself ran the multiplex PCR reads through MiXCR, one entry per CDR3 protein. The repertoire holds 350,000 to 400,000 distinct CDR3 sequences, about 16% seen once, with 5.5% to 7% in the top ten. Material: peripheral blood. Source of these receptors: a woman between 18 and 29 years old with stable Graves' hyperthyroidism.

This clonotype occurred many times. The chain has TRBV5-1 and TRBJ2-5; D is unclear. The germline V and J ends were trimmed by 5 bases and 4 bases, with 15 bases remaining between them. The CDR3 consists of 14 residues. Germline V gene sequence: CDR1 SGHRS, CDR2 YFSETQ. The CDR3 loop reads CASRHIPTSETQYF. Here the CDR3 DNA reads TGCGCCAGCAGACACATCCCAACCTCAGAGACCCAGTACTTC.

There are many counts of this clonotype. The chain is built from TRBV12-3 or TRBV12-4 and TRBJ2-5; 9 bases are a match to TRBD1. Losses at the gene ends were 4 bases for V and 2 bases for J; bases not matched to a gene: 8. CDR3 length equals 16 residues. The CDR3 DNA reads TGTGCCAGCAGTTCGGGGACAGGGAGCGAGCAAGAGACCCAGTACTTC. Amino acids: CASSSGTGSEQETQYF.

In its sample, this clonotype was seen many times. CDR3 DNA sequence: TGTGCCAGCAGCCAAGAGGGGGCACATGGCTACACCTTC. This sequence encodes CASSQEGAHGYTF. The chain carries TRBV3-1 and TRBJ1-2, with D maybe TRBD1 (6 bases). V gave up 0 bases and J gave up 6 bases, with 8 bases separating them. Germline assignment: CDR1 LGHDT and CDR2 YNNKEL (reference sequence). CDR3 length: 13 residues. Variable domain in full (rest from reference TRBV3-1 and TRBJ1-2): DTAVSQTPKYLVTQMGNDKSIKCEQNLGHDTMYWYKQDSKKFLKIMFSYNNKELIINETVPNRFSPKSPDKAHLNLHINSLELGDSAVYFCASSQEGAHGYTFGSGTRLTVV.

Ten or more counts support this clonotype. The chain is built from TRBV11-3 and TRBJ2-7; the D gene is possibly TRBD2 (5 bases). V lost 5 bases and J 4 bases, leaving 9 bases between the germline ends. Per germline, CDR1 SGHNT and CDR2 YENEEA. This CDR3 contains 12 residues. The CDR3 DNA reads TGTGCCAGCAGCGCGAGGAGGTACGAGCAGTACTTC. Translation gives CASSARRYEQYF.

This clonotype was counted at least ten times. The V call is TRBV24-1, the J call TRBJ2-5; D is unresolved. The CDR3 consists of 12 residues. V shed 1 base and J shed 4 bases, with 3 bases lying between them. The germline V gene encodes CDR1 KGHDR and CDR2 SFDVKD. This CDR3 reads CATSDLLETQYF. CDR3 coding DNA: TGTGCCACCAGTGATTTATTAGAGACCCAGTACTTC.

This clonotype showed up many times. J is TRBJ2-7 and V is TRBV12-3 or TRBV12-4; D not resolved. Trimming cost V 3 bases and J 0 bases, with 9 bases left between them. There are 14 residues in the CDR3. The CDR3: CASSFGRRSYEQYF. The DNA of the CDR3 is TGTGCCAGCAGTTTTGGACGCCGCTCCTACGAGCAGTACTTC.

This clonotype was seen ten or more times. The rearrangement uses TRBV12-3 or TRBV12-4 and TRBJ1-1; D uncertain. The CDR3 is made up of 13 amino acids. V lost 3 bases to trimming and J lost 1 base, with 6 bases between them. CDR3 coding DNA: TGTGCCAGCAGTTTCGCGGCGAACACTGAAGCTTTCTTT. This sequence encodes CASSFAANTEAFF.

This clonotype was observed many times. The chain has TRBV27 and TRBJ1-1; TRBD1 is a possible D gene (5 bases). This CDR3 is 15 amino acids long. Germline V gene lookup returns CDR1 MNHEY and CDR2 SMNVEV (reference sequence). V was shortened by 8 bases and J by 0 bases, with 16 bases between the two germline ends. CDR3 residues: CASLPKTEMNTEAFF. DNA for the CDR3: TGTGCCAGCCTCCCGAAGACAGAGATGAACACTGAAGCTTTCTTT.

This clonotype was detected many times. In DNA form, the CDR3 reads TGTGCCAGCAGCCGATATTCTTTACTTACTAGCGCCGGGGAGCTGTTTTTT. Amino acid sequence: CASSRYSLLTSAGELFF. The J gene is TRBJ2-2, the V gene TRBV7-3, with 7 bases aligning to TRBD2. The trim removed 5 bases at V and 6 bases at J, leaving 15 bases unmatched. The CDR3 consists of 17 residues. The V gene's germline CDR1 is SGHTA and CDR2 FQGTGA.

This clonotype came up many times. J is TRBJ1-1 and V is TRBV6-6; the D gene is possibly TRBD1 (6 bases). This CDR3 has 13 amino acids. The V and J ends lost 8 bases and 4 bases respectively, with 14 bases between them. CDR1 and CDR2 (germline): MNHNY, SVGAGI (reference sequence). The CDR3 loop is CASDTGTATEAFF. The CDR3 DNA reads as TGTGCCAGCGATACAGGGACCGCCACTGAAGCTTTCTTT.

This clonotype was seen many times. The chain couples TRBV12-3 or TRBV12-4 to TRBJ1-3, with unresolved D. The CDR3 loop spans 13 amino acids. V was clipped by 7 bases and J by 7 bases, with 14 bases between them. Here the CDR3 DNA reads TGTGCCAGCACCTTCGACACCCAGAACACCATATATTTT. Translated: CASTFDTQNTIYF.

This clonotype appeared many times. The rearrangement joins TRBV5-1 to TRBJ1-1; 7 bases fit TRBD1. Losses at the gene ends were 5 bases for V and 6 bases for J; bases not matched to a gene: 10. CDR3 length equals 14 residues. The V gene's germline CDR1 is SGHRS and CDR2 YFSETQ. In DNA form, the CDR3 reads TGCGCCAGCAGTTCGCAGGGGGTTAGAGCTGAAGCTTTCTTT. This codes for CASSSQGVRAEAFF. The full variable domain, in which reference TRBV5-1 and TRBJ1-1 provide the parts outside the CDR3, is KAGVTQTPRYLIKTRGQQVTLSCSPISGHRSVSWYQQTPGQGLQFLFEYFSETQRNKGNFPGRFSGRQFSNSRSEMNVSTLELGDSALYLCASSSQGVRAEAFFGQGTRLTVV.

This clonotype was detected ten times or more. The CDR3 sequence: CASSIQPGVPGNTIYF. CDR3 sequence (DNA): TGTGCCAGTAGTATCCAACCGGGGGTTCCTGGAAACACCATATATTTT. The chain has TRBV19 and TRBJ1-3, with TRBD1 as a possible D gene (5 bases). The germline CDR1 and CDR2 sequences are LNHDA and SQIVND (reference sequence). Trimming left V 3 bases short and J 2 bases short, with 14 bases between. The CDR3 spans 16 residues.

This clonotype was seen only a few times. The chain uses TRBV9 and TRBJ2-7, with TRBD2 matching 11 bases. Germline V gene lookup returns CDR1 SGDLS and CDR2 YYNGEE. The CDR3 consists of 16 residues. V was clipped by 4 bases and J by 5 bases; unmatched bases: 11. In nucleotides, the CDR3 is TGTGCCAGCAGCCCCAGACTAGCGGGGCTACTCCACGAGCAGTACTTC. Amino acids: CASSPRLAGLLHEQYF.

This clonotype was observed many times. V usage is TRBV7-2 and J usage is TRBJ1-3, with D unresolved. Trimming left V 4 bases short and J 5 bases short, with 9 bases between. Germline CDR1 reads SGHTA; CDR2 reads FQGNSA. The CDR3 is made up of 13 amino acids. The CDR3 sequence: CASSSPSRNTIYF. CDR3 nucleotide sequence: TGTGCCAGCAGCTCCCCATCCAGAAACACCATATATTTT.

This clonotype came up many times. Here the CDR3 reads CASSSAFTGARRSYEQYF. The CDR3 DNA reads as TGTGCCAGTAGTTCAGCCTTTACAGGGGCGAGGAGATCCTACGAGCAGTACTTC. V gene TRBV19 combines with J gene TRBJ2-7; 7 bases match TRBD1. V dropped 5 bases and J dropped 1; count of bases not matched to a gene: 17. This CDR3 comprises 18 residues. The V gene's germline CDR1 is LNHDA and CDR2 SQIVND (reference sequence).

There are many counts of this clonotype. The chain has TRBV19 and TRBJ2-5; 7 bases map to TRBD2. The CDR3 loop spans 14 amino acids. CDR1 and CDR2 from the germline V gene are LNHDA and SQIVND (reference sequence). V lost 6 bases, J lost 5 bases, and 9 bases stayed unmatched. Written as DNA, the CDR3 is TGTGCCAGTAGAACTGGCGCGGGGGTCGAGACCCAGTACTTC. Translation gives CASRTGAGVETQYF.

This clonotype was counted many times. CDR3 region: CASRRRDGLRGEQYF. The CDR3 DNA reads TGTGCCAGCAGGCGCCGGGACGGCCTAAGGGGCGAGCAGTACTTC. The rearrangement links TRBV12-3 or TRBV12-4 to TRBJ2-7, with D perhaps assigned TRBD1 or TRBD2 (5 bases each). The CDR3 is made up of 15 amino acids. Trimming removed 6 bases from V and 6 bases from J, with 21 bases in between.

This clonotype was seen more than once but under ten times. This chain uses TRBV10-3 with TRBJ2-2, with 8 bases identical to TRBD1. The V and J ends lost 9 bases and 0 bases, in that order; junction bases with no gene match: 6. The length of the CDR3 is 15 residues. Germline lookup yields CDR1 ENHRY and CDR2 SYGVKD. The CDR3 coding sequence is TGTGCCATTGAAGAGGGACAGGCGAACACCGGGGAGCTGTTTTTT. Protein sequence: CAIEEGQANTGELFF.

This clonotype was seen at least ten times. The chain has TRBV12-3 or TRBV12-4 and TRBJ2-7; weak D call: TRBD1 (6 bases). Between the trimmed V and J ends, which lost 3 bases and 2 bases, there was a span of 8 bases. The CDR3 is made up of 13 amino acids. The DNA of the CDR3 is TGTGCCAGCAGTTTGGGGACACCCTACGAGCAGTACTTC. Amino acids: CASSLGTPYEQYF.

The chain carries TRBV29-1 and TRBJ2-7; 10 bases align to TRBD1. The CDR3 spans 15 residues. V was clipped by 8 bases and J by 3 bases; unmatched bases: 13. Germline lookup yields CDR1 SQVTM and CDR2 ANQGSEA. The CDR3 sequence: CSFQGVWDRGYEQYF. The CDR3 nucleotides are TGCAGCTTTCAAGGAGTTTGGGACAGGGGCTACGAGCAGTACTTC.

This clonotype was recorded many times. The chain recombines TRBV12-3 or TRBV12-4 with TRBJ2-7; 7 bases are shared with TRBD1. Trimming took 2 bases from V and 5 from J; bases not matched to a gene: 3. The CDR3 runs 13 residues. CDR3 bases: TGTGCCAGCAGTTTACAGGGGGATCACGAGCAGTACTTC. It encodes CASSLQGDHEQYF.

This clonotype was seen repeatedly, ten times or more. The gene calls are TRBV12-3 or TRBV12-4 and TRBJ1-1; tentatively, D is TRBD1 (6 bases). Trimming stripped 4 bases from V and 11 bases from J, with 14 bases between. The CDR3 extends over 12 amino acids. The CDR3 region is CASSYREVGAFF. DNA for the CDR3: TGTGCCAGCAGTTACAGGGAGGTAGGTGCTTTCTTT.

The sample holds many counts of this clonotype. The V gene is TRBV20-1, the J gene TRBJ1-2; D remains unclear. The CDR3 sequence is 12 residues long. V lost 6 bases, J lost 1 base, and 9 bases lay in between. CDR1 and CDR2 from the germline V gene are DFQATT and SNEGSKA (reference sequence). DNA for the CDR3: TGCAGTGCCTCGGACGGTAACTATGGCTACACCTTC. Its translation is CSASDGNYGYTF.

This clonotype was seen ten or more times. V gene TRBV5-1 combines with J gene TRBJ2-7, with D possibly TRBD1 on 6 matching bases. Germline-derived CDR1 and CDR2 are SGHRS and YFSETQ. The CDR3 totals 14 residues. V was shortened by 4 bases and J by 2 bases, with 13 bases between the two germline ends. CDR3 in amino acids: CASSVGQIPYEQYF. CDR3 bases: TGCGCCAGCAGCGTCGGACAGATTCCCTACGAGCAGTACTTC.

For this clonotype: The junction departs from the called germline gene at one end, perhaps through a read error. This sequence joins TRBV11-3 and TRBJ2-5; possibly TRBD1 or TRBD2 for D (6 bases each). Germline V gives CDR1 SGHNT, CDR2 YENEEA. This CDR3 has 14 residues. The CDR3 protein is CASSPGGWSEIQYF. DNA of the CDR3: TGTGCCAGCAGCCCCGGGGGCTGGTCGGAGATCCAGTACTTC.

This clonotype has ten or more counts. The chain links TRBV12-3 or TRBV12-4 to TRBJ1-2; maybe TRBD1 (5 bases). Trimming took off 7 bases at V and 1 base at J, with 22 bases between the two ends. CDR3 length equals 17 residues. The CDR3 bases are TGTGCCAGCACCCCTAGGGGCCAGGAGAGCTTTAACTATGGCTACACCTTC. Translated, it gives CASTPRGQESFNYGYTF.

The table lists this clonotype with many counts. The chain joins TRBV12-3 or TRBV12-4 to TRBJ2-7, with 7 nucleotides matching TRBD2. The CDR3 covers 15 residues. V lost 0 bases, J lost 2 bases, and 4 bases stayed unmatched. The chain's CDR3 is CASSLAPGGPYEQYF. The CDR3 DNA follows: TGTGCCAGCAGTTTAGCGCCGGGGGGACCCTACGAGCAGTACTTC.

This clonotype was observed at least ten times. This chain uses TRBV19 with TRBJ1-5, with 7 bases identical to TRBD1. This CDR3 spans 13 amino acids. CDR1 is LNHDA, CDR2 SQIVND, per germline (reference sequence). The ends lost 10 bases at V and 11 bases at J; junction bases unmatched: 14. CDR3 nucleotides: TGTGCCACAAGGGGGCCATGGTACCGGTCCCAGCATTTT. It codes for CATRGPWYRSQHF.

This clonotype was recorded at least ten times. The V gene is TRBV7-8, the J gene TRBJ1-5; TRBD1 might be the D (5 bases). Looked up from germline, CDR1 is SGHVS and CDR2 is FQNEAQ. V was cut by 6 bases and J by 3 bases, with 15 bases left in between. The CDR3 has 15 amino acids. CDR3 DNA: TGTGCCAGCAGTTGGACAACAGACTTCAATCAGCCCCAGCATTTT. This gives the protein CASSWTTDFNQPQHF.

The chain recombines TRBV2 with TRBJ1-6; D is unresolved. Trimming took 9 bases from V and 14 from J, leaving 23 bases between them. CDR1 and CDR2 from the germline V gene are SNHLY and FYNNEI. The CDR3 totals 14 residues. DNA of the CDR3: TGTGCCAGTCAAGCTGACACGGATGTGAGAGCCCTCCACTTT. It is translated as CASQADTDVRALHF.

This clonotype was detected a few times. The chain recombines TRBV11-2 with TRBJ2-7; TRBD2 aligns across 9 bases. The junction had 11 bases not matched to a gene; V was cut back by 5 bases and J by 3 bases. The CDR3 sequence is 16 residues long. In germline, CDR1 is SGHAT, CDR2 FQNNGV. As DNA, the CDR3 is TGTGCCAGCAGCGGTGGACTAGCGCGATCGGGCTACGAGCAGTACTTC. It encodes CASSGGLARSGYEQYF.